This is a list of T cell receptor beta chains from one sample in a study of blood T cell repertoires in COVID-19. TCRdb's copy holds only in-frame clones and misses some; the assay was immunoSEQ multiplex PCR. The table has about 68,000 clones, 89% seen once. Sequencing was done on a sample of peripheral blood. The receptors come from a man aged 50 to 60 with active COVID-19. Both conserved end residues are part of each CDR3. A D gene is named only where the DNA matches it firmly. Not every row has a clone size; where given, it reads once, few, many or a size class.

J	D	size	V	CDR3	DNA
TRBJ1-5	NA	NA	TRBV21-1	CASSKAYRYSNQPQHF	TGTGCCAGCAGCAAAGCCTACCGTTATAGCAATCAGCCCCAGCATTTT
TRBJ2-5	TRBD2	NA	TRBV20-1	CSALAQETQYF	TGCAGTGCACTAGCGCAAGAGACCCAGTACTTC
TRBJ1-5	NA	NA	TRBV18	CASSLNPGTIQPQHF	TGTGCCAGCTCACTCAACCCCGGGACAATCCAGCCCCAGCATTTT
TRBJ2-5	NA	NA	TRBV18	CASSHRRQRPYQETQYF	TGTGCCAGCTCACACCGAAGACAGAGACCGTACCAAGAGACCCAGTACTTC
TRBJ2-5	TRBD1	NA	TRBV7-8	CASSHRGRGETQYF	TGTGCCAGCAGCCACAGGGGGCGCGGGGAGACCCAGTACTTC
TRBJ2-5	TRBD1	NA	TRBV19	CASSTGQSQETQYF	TGTGCCAGTAGTACGGGACAGTCACAAGAGACCCAGTACTTC
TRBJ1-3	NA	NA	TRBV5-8	CASSLVGPRSLGAGNTIYF	TGTGCCAGCAGCTTGGTCGGTCCACGGTCTCTAGGGGCTGGAAACACCATATATTTT
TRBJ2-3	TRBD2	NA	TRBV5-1	CASSPGRGVTDTQYF	TGCGCCAGCAGCCCCGGGCGGGGGGTGACAGATACGCAGTATTTT
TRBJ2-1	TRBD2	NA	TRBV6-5	CASRNRLAGSNEQFF	TGTGCCAGCAGAAACCGACTAGCGGGGTCTAATGAGCAGTTCTTC
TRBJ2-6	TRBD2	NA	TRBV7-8	CASSLGSTSESSGANVLTF	TGTGCCAGCAGCCTAGGATCGACTAGCGAGAGCTCTGGGGCCAACGTCCTGACTTTC
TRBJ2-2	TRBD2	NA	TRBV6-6	CASRRAGGGELFF	TGTGCCAGCAGGAGAGCGGGGGGCGGGGAGCTGTTTTTT
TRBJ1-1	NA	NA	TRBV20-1	CSVDGDFEAFF	TGCAGTGTTGACGGAGATTTTGAAGCTTTCTTT
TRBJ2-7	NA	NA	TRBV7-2	CASSPYHGGPFNYEQYF	TGTGCCAGCAGCCCGTATCACGGGGGACCTTTCAACTACGAGCAGTACTTC
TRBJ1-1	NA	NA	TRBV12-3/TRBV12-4	CASSPRTAEAFF	TGTGCCAGCAGTCCCCGGACAGCTGAAGCTTTCTTT
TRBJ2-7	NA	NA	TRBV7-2	CASSAQGSAYEQYF	TGTGCCAGCAGTGCCCAGGGGTCGGCCTACGAGCAGTACTTC
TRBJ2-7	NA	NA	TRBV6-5	CASGGGSNGIYEQYF	TGTGCCAGCGGAGGTGGCAGCAATGGAATCTACGAGCAGTACTTC
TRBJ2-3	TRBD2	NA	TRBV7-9	CASSGLAGQPGDTQYF	TGTGCCAGCAGTGGCCTAGCGGGTCAACCGGGAGATACGCAGTATTTT
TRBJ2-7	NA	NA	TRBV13	CASSPQGRGAGGLLYEQYF	TGTGCCAGCAGCCCACAGGGGAGGGGCGCGGGGGGTCTTCTGTACGAGCAGTACTTC
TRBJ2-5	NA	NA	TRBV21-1	CASSKKWRAPPQETQYF	TGTGCCAGCAGCAAAAAATGGAGGGCTCCCCCCCAGGAGACCCAGTACTTC
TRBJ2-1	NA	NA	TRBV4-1	CASSQASAQFF	TGCGCCAGCAGCCAGGCAAGCGCGCAGTTCTTC
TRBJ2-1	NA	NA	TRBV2	CASSVSGGVGNEQFF	TGTGCCAGCAGTGTATCCGGGGGAGTGGGGAATGAGCAGTTCTTC
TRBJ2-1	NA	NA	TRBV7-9	CASSLGQGGYNEQFF	TGTGCCAGCAGCTTAGGACAGGGAGGCTACAATGAGCAGTTCTTC
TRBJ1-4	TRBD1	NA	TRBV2	CASSEAGTASNEKLFF	TGTGCCAGCAGTGAAGCGGGGACAGCGAGTAATGAAAAACTGTTTTTT
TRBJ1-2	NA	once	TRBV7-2	CASSFTRLANYGYTF	TGTGCCAGCAGCTTTACTAGATTAGCTAACTATGGCTACACCTTC
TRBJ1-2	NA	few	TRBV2	CASRPARGPYGYTF	TGTGCCAGCAGGCCCGCTAGGGGTCCCTATGGCTACACCTTC
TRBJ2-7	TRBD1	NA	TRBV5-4	CASSFGGTGGSYEQYF	TGTGCCAGCAGCTTTGGTGGAACAGGGGGGTCCTACGAGCAGTACTTC